The rows below give T cell receptor beta chains drawn from one sample of a study of T cell responses to AZD1222 COVID-19 vaccine. Clones were sequenced by immunoSEQ multiplex PCR, and TCRdb holds only the in-frame ones, with some missing. The data hold roughly 120,000 clones, with 89% observed a single time. The sequencing used peripheral blood, collected on day 0 of AZD1222 vaccination. The receptors derive from an adult in good health. The CDR3 runs from the conserved cysteine through the conserved F or W. A D gene is named only where the DNA matches it firmly. Size is stated for part of the rows, as once, few or many counts, or as a class when the clone is expanded.

D	V	size	J	DNA	CDR3
NA	TRBV11-2	once	TRBJ2-1	TGTGCCAGCAGCTCCCGTGGGCGGGCACCTTCCTACAATGAGCAGTTCTTC	CASSSRGRAPSYNEQFF
NA	TRBV12-2	NA	TRBJ1-2	TGTGCAAGTCGGGACCCGACAGGGAGGAGTTGGGGCTACACCTTC	CASRDPTGRSWGYTF
NA	TRBV28	once	TRBJ1-4	TGTGCCAGCAGTAATAGGCCAGAAAAACTGTTTTTT	CASSNRPEKLFF
NA	TRBV7-9	NA	TRBJ1-5	TGTGCCAGCAGCTTAGGGCAGACGGATCAGCCCCAGCATTTT	CASSLGQTDQPQHF
NA	TRBV19	NA	TRBJ1-2	TGTGCCAGCTCGCCGCGGGGCGGAGGCTACACCTTC	CASSPRGGGYTF
NA	TRBV10-3	NA	TRBJ1-2	TGTGCCATCACCCCGGGGGGACCATATGGCTACACCTTC	CAITPGGPYGYTF
NA	TRBV11-2	NA	TRBJ2-7	TGTGCCAGCAGCTTAGATCCCCCCGCTTACGAACAGTACTTC	CASSLDPPAYEQYF
NA	TRBV6-5	once	TRBJ2-3	TGTGCCAGCGGGGGAAGGTCAGATACGCAGTATTTT	CASGGRSDTQYF
NA	TRBV6-6	NA	TRBJ1-1	TGTGCCAGCAGCCAAATCCCCCAGTCAGAAGCTTTCTTT	CASSQIPQSEAFF
NA	TRBV9	once	TRBJ2-1	TGTGCCAGCAGCGTAGCTATGAGAAGCTCCTACAATGAGCAGTTCTTC	CASSVAMRSSYNEQFF
NA	TRBV28	NA	TRBJ1-3	TGTGCCAGCAGCCTAGACACATACTCTGGAAACACCATATATTTT	CASSLDTYSGNTIYF
TRBD1	TRBV11-3	NA	TRBJ1-1	TGTGCCAGCAGCTTAGGAGGGACAGGGGACGCTTTCTTT	CASSLGGTGDAFF
NA	TRBV7-2	NA	TRBJ1-2	TGTGCCAGCAGCGGACTCCTTGTCAGCTACACCTTC	CASSGLLVSYTF
NA	TRBV4-2	NA	TRBJ1-3	TGTGCCAGCAGCCGAGAGGACGCTAACTCTGGAAACACCATATATTTT	CASSREDANSGNTIYF
NA	TRBV10-1	NA	TRBJ2-4	TGCGCCAGCAGCTCGGCAGGAGTTGGCATTCAGTACTTC	CASSSAGVGIQYF
NA	TRBV6-1	NA	TRBJ1-5	TGTGCCAGCAGTGAGGGATATAGCAATCAGCCCCAGCATTTT	CASSEGYSNQPQHF
NA	TRBV7-2	NA	TRBJ2-1	TGTGCCAGCAGCTTAGCGGACGAGCAGTTCTTC	CASSLADEQFF
NA	TRBV24-1	NA	TRBJ2-5	TGTGCCACCAGTGACCCCCCACGGGACAAATTACAAGAGACCCAGTACTTC	CATSDPPRDKLQETQYF
TRBD1	TRBV6-5	NA	TRBJ1-4	TGTGCCATTCAGGGGGACGATGAAAAACTGTTTTTT	CAIQGDDEKLFF
NA	TRBV11-2	NA	TRBJ2-7	TGTGCCAGCAGCTTAAAACTACAGGTAGCCTACGAGCAGTACTTC	CASSLKLQVAYEQYF
TRBD2	TRBV28	NA	TRBJ2-7	TGTGCCAGCAGCAACCCGGGACTAGCTCCCTACGAGCAGTACTTC	CASSNPGLAPYEQYF
NA	TRBV9	NA	TRBJ2-3	TGTGCCAGCAGCGTAGTAAGTGTCCGGGGTAACGCAGATACGCAGTATTTT	CASSVVSVRGNADTQYF
TRBD1	TRBV5-4	NA	TRBJ1-2	TGTGCCAGCAGCTTCGTCGGAGGGGGCAAGGGCTACACCTTC	CASSFVGGGKGYTF
TRBD1	TRBV7-6	NA	TRBJ2-7	TGTGCCAGCAGCCCGACAGGGGGAGGGTACGAGCAGTACTTC	CASSPTGGGYEQYF
NA	TRBV5-1	NA	TRBJ2-1	TGCGCCAGCACCCTGGCAGGGGAGTTTACTGAGCAGTTCTTC	CASTLAGEFTEQFF
NA	TRBV14	NA	TRBJ2-4	TGTGCCAGCAGCCAAGATCCGTCGGTTAGCGGAAAAAACATTCAGTACTTC	CASSQDPSVSGKNIQYF
TRBD2	TRBV29-1	NA	TRBJ2-7	TGCAGCGCAGGGAGGGGATACGAGCAGTACTTC	CSAGRGYEQYF
NA	TRBV10-1	NA	TRBJ1-6	TGCGCCAGTAGTGGATCCAATTCACCCCTCCACTTT	CASSGSNSPLHF
NA	TRBV5-1	NA	TRBJ1-4	TGCGCCAGCAGCTTGGGAGGATATAATGAAAAACTGTTTTTT	CASSLGGYNEKLFF
NA	TRBV11-2	NA	TRBJ2-1	TGTGCCAGCAGCCCCAGGACCTTTAGGCAGTTCTTC	CASSPRTFRQFF
TRBD2	TRBV2	NA	TRBJ2-2	TGTGCCAGCAGAAGGCTAGCGGGAGTCACCGGGGAGCTGTTTTTT	CASRRLAGVTGELFF
NA	TRBV29-1	NA	TRBJ1-3	TGCAGCGTTGCCAGGCCTGGAAACACCATATATTTT	CSVARPGNTIYF
NA	TRBV10-3	NA	TRBJ2-7	TGTGCCGTGGGGGCGGGAGAAGGGTACGAGCAGTACTTC	CAVGAGEGYEQYF
TRBD1	TRBV24-1	few	TRBJ2-7	TGTGCCACCAGAGACAGGGATCCCTACGAGCAGTACTTC	CATRDRDPYEQYF
TRBD1	TRBV3-1/TRBV3-2	NA	TRBJ1-4	TGTGCCAGCAGCCAGGACAGGTCCGAAAAACTGTTTTTT	CASSQDRSEKLFF
TRBD2	TRBV7-3	once	TRBJ2-7	TGTGCCAGCAGCCCGGGGCTAGCGGGCCCGATCTCCTACGAGCAGTACTTC	CASSPGLAGPISYEQYF
NA	TRBV10-3	once	TRBJ2-4	TGTGCCATCAGTGAGTCCTTAGCCAAAAACATTCAGTACTTC	CAISESLAKNIQYF
TRBD1	TRBV30	NA	TRBJ2-3	TGTGCCTGGGGAAGGGGGCCAAGCACAGATACGCAGTATTTT	CAWGRGPSTDTQYF
NA	TRBV27	NA	TRBJ1-1	TGTGCCAGCAGTTCGCTAGTTCATGAAGCTTTCTTT	CASSSLVHEAFF
TRBD2	TRBV7-9	NA	TRBJ2-7	TGTGCCAGCAGCTTCGGGACTAGCGGGAGACCTAGCTCCTACGAGCAGTACTTC	CASSFGTSGRPSSYEQYF